This T cell receptor beta chain was sequenced during a study of control samples from healthy donors and cancer patients. V was clipped by 6 bases and J by 2 bases; unmatched bases: 14. From germline, CDR1 is MNHEY and CDR2 SMNVEV (reference sequence). The CDR3 totals 17 residues. This table comes from immunoSEQ multiplex PCR, and its TCRdb copy is limited to in-frame clones, with some not included. This table holds approximately 40,000 clones, 83% found once. The sample comprised PBMCs. The chain links TRBV27 to TRBJ2-3; 7 nucleotides match TRBD2. This clonotype was sampled from a woman aged 55-69 years with lung cancer. CDR3 sequence (DNA): TGTGCCAGCAGGACGGCCCGGACTAGGAGGTCCACAGATACGCAGTATTTT. Protein: CASRTARTRRSTDTQYF.